Below are 19 T cell receptor beta chains sequenced from a single sample in a study of post-analysis software for immune sequencing data. Whole-study findings and limits: In patients, TRBV5-6, TRBV5-1 and TRBV20-1 belonged to four or five TRBV segments found more frequently than in controls.

Presence of unique molecular identifiers characterized the TCR beta cDNA libraries. TCRdb reanalysed the PCR reads using MiXCR and keeps one entry per CDR3 protein. The sample carries approximately 730,000 distinct CDR3 sequences, about 32% recorded once. No antigens are known for them. The sequencing input was blood. The receptors here all came from a girl aged 5 to 17 with multiple sclerosis.

Only one count was recorded for this clonotype. Since no conserved phenylalanine or tryptophan closes the CDR3, a read error is the likely cause. V gene TRBV7-8 combines with J gene TRBJ1-2, with 7 bases aligning to TRBD1. The CDR3 is 15 amino acids. The V and J ends lost 5 bases and 3 bases, in that order; junction bases with no gene match: 9. Germline values: CDR1 SGHVS, CDR2 FQNEAQ. CDR3 sequence (DNA): TGTGCCAGCAGCCGAGGGGGCAGGGAGGACTATGGCTACACCTGC. It is translated as CASSRGGREDYGYTC.

The gene calls are TRBV12-3 or TRBV12-4 and TRBJ2-3; D call uncertain. The CDR3 spans 11 residues. The V end lost 5 bases, the J end lost 6 bases, and 6 bases lay between the germline ends. The DNA of the CDR3 is TGTGCCAGCAGTGGAATGGATACGCAGTATTTT. It is translated as CASSGMDTQYF.

The chain couples TRBV7-2 to TRBJ2-7; the D gene is possibly TRBD2 (6 bases). The CDR3 has 14 amino acids. Trimming stripped 5 bases from V and 2 bases from J, with 13 bases between. Germline V gene sequence: CDR1 SGHTA, CDR2 FQGNSA. The CDR3 coding sequence is TGTGCCAGCAGCCGCGGACTAATCGCCTACGAGCAGTACTTC. Translating it yields CASSRGLIAYEQYF.

The table lists this clonotype with a few counts. This chain connects TRBV20-1 to TRBJ1-2; D ambiguous. The CDR3 sequence is 13 residues long. V was clipped by 0 bases and J by 2 bases, with 7 bases between them. The germline V gene encodes CDR1 DFQATT and CDR2 SNEGSKA (reference sequence). The CDR3 loop is CSARDTGNYGYTF. CDR3 in DNA: TGCAGTGCTAGAGATACCGGGAACTATGGCTACACCTTC.

The sample holds a few counts of this clonotype. Germline and junction disagree at one end, which may indicate a read error. This rearrangement joins TRBV9 to TRBJ1-1; D is perhaps TRBD1 (5 bases). Looked up from germline, CDR1 is SGDLS and CDR2 is YYNGEE. The CDR3 contains 16 residues. The CDR3: CASSVTPKGWNAEAFF. The CDR3 region has the DNA TGTGCCAGCAGCGTCACCCCCAAGGGGTGGAACGCTGAAGCTTTCTTT. Together with reference TRBV9 and TRBJ1-1, the CDR3 gives the full variable domain: DSGVTQTPKHLITATGQRVTLRCSPRSGDLSVYWYQQSLDQGLQFLIQYYNGEERAKGNILERFSAQQFPDLHSELNLSSLELGDSALYFCASSVTPKGWNAEAFFGQGTRLTVV.

This clonotype was picked up a small number of times. The genes are TRBV20-1 and TRBJ1-4; TRBD1 matches at 9 bases. Trimming cost V 2 bases and J 6 bases; bases outside gene matches: 10. The CDR3 covers 16 residues. The germline CDR1 and CDR2 sequences are DFQATT and SNEGSKA (reference sequence). This CDR3 is CSARTYKQGADEKLFF. In DNA form, the CDR3 reads TGCAGTGCTAGAACGTATAAACAGGGGGCTGATGAAAAACTGTTTTTT.

This clonotype was detected a few times. The chain joins TRBV5-6 to TRBJ1-2; a possible D gene is TRBD1 (6 bases). This CDR3 has 16 amino acids. Trimming took 4 bases from V and 2 from J, leaving 18 bases between them. Per germline, CDR1 SGHDT and CDR2 YYEEEE. In nucleotides, the CDR3 is TGTGCCAGCAGCCCAGTCCGGGACACGGTGAACTATGGCTACACCTTC. Translated, it gives CASSPVRDTVNYGYTF.

The rearrangement uses TRBV5-1 and TRBJ2-5; D remains ambiguous. The closer fit of TRBJ2-7 to the DNA end suggests the J call may be wrong. Germline V gene lookup returns CDR1 SGHRS and CDR2 YFSETQ. The CDR3 extends over 13 amino acids. CDR3: CASSLDGVYEQYF. The CDR3 bases are TGCGCCAGCAGCTTGGATGGCGTCTACGAGCAGTACTTC.

This rearrangement joins TRBV4-1 to TRBJ2-3; TRBD2 agrees at 10 bases. The ends lost 0 bases at V and 1 base at J; junction bases unmatched: 4. The CDR3 totals 17 residues. Germline assignment: CDR1 MGHRA and CDR2 YSYEKL. Here the CDR3 reads CASSQDSLAGGTDTQYF. As DNA, the CDR3 is TGCGCCAGCAGCCAAGATAGCCTAGCGGGGGGCACAGATACGCAGTATTTT.

The V and J genes are TRBV20-1 and TRBJ2-5; 8 positions agree with TRBD2. This CDR3 has 12 residues. Germline CDR1 and CDR2: DFQATT and SNEGSKA (reference sequence). The CDR3 is CSLRGAGETQYF. The CDR3 DNA follows: TGCAGCCTGCGGGGGGCCGGAGAGACCCAGTACTTC.

This clonotype came up a few times. V gene TRBV5-1 combines with J gene TRBJ1-4, with a tentative D call TRBD1 (5 bases). The CDR3 spans 15 residues. In germline, CDR1 is SGHRS, CDR2 YFSETQ. V dropped 1 base and J dropped 8 bases, with 15 bases sitting between them. DNA of the CDR3: TGCGCCAGCAGCTTGATCGGGGCAGGAGGAGAAAAACTGTTTTTT. Protein sequence: CASSLIGAGGEKLFF.

This clonotype occurred a few times. The chain carries TRBV12-3 or TRBV12-4 and TRBJ2-1, with D perhaps assigned TRBD1 or TRBD2 (6 bases each). Trimming removed 3 bases from V and 7 bases from J, with 19 bases in between. This CDR3 contains 16 residues. The CDR3 bases are TGTGCCAGCAGTTTGGGGGCGGGACGCGCTTGGAATGAGCAGTTCTTC. This encodes CASSLGAGRAWNEQFF.

J is TRBJ2-7 and V is TRBV20-1, with D unresolved. CDR3 length: 13 amino acids. V was shortened by 3 bases and J by 3 bases, with 12 bases between the two germline ends. Germline-derived CDR1 and CDR2 are DFQATT and SNEGSKA (reference sequence). This CDR3 is CSASFSANYEQYF. CDR3 bases: TGCAGTGCTAGTTTTTCGGCTAACTACGAGCAGTACTTC.

This clonotype was detected only a few times. The chain carries TRBV28 and TRBJ2-1; tentative D call: TRBD2 (6 bases). The germline V gene encodes CDR1 MDHEN and CDR2 SYDVKM. With 6 bases removed from V and 6 bases from J, the gap between germline ends came to 18 bases. This CDR3 has 15 residues. CDR3 coding DNA: TGTGCCAGCAGAGGGGCGGGACGGAAAATCAATGAGCAGTTCTTC. Its protein is CASRGAGRKINEQFF.

On this clonotype itself: Just one base apart from a much larger clone, this may be a read error. V usage is TRBV29-1 and J usage is TRBJ2-3, with D unclear. Per germline, CDR1 SQVTM and CDR2 ANQGSEA. This CDR3 has 13 residues. The CDR3 sequence: CNVEVETGDTQYF. Here the CDR3 DNA reads TGCAACGTTGAAGTGGAGACGGGAGATACGCAGTATTTT.

This chain uses TRBV6-5 with TRBJ1-2, with D unresolved. Trimming removed 0 bases at V and 4 bases at J, with 12 bases between. Germline CDR1 reads MNHEY; CDR2 reads SVGAGI. The CDR3 loop spans 15 amino acids. This CDR3 is CASSYSKWMSYGYTF. CDR3 DNA sequence: TGTGCCAGCAGTTACTCGAAGTGGATGAGCTATGGCTACACCTTC.

This clonotype appeared many times. V usage is TRBV6-2 or TRBV6-3 and J usage is TRBJ2-1; TRBD2 matches 11 bases. Germline CDR1 is MNHEY and CDR2 is SVGEGT. The CDR3 is 15 amino acids. Trimming cost V 2 bases and J 4 bases; bases outside gene matches: 1. CDR3 residues: CASSYLAGGYNEQFF. The CDR3 coding sequence is TGTGCCAGCAGTTACCTAGCGGGGGGATACAATGAGCAGTTCTTC.

The table lists this clonotype with a few counts. V gene TRBV4-2 combines with J gene TRBJ2-3; 8 bases line up with TRBD2. CDR1 is LGHNA, CDR2 YNFKEQ, per germline. The CDR3 runs to 16 residues. V was pared by 5 bases and J by 3 bases, with 10 bases of the junction left unmatched. The CDR3 loop is CASSSKLTGGTDTQYF. The CDR3 DNA reads TGTGCCAGCAGCTCGAAACTTACGGGGGGGACAGATACGCAGTATTTT.

Notes on this clonotype: Just one base apart from a much larger clone, this may be a read error. The gene calls are TRBV29-1 and TRBJ2-7, with TRBD1 identical over 9 bases. The end of the DNA is better explained by TRBJ2-5, so the J call may be wrong. CDR3 length: 14 residues. Germline V gives CDR1 SQVTM, CDR2 ANQGSEA. The CDR3: CSVAGTGSWETQYF. CDR3 bases: TGCAGCGTAGCCGGGACAGGGAGTTGGGAGACCCAGTACTTC.